The rows below give T cell receptor beta chains drawn from one sample of a study of Graves' ophthalmopathy and Graves' hyperthyroidism. TCRdb re-analysed the multiplex PCR reads in MiXCR, keeping a single row per CDR3 protein. Of 560,000 or so distinct CDR3 sequences in the sample, approximately 35% were seen once. Sequenced sample: peripheral blood or thyroid tissue (not recorded which). All receptors derive from an adult man with Graves' hyperthyroidism. CDR3s include the opening cysteine and the closing phenylalanine or tryptophan. D genes are given only for firm matches. Part of the rows lack a size; the others show once, few, many or a class for expanded clones.

size,V,D,J,CDR3,DNA
-,TRBV20-1,-,TRBJ1-5,CSAYSGDYNQPQHF,TGCAGTGCATATAGCGGGGACTACAATCAGCCCCAGCATTTT
-,TRBV11-2,-,TRBJ2-1,CASSLVRDNNNEQFF,TGTGCCAGCAGCTTAGTCAGGGACAACAACAATGAGCAGTTCTTC
many,TRBV2,TRBD1,TRBJ2-7,CASRDRIEQYF,TGTGCCAGCAGGGACAGGATCGAGCAGTACTTC
few,TRBV6-5,-,TRBJ2-2,CASSQQGHPTGELFF,TGTGCCAGCAGCCAACAGGGACACCCAACCGGGGAGCTGTTTTTT
few,TRBV28,-,TRBJ1-2,CASSPPGQSLYTF,TGTGCCAGCAGCCCACCCGGACAGTCCCTCTACACCTTC
many,TRBV12-3/TRBV12-4,-,TRBJ1-1,CASSLSPGPPNTEAFF,TGTGCCAGCAGTTTATCCCCGGGTCCCCCGAACACTGAAGCTTTCTTT
-,TRBV7-9,TRBD1,TRBJ2-2,CASSPRDRGGTGELFF,TGTGCCAGCAGCCCCAGGGACAGAGGGGGAACCGGGGAGCTGTTTTTT
many,TRBV15,-,TRBJ2-5,CATSRDRVGETQYF,TGTGCCACCAGCAGAGATCGGGTCGGAGAGACCCAGTACTTC
many,TRBV10-2,TRBD1,TRBJ1-2,CASRATGGAGYGYTF,TGCGCCAGCAGAGCTACAGGGGGAGCAGGGTATGGCTACACCTTC
many,TRBV11-2,-,TRBJ1-3,CASSLAWPGNTIYF,TGTGCCAGCAGCTTAGCTTGGCCGGGAAACACCATATATTTT
-,TRBV7-9,-,TRBJ1-1,CASSMAVGFMNTEAFF,TGTGCCAGCAGCATGGCTGTGGGCTTCATGAACACTGAAGCTTTCTTT
few,TRBV19,-,TRBJ1-1,CASKMGGAMDTEAFF,TGTGCCAGTAAAATGGGGGGGGCGATGGATACTGAAGCTTTCTTT
-,TRBV7-9,TRBD1,TRBJ2-1,CASSRTGAYNEQFF,TGTGCCAGCTCGCGAACAGGGGCCTACAATGAGCAGTTCTTC
-,TRBV30,-,TRBJ1-4,CAWSVRSLSTNEKLFF,TGTGCCTGGAGTGTACGGTCGCTCTCAACTAATGAAAAACTGTTTTTT
-,TRBV7-2,TRBD2,TRBJ2-1,CASSIAGAVPSEQFF,TGTGCCAGCAGCATAGCGGGAGCTGTGCCCAGTGAGCAGTTCTTC
few,TRBV4-1,-,TRBJ2-7,CASSQVRGFNGEQYF,TGCGCCAGCAGCCAAGTCCGGGGCTTCAATGGGGAGCAGTACTTC
many,TRBV9,-,TRBJ2-5,CASSVGTRETQYF,TGTGCCAGCAGCGTCGGGACACGAGAGACCCAGTACTTC
many,TRBV2,-,TRBJ1-1,CASRADGMNTEAFF,TGTGCCAGCAGGGCGGACGGAATGAACACTGAAGCTTTCTTT
many,TRBV5-1,TRBD1,TRBJ1-1,CASSLGAGGLNTEAFF,TGCGCCAGCAGCTTGGGGGCAGGGGGATTGAACACTGAAGCTTTCTTT
-,TRBV20-1,TRBD1,TRBJ1-1,CSAFRTGGTEAFF,TGCAGTGCTTTCCGGACAGGGGGCACTGAAGCTTTCTTT
-,TRBV7-2,TRBD1,TRBJ1-1,CASSLSRGQGHTEAFF,TGTGCCAGCAGCTTATCCCGAGGACAGGGGCACACTGAAGCTTTCTTT
few,TRBV7-9,-,TRBJ2-2,CASSLTGTLNTGELFF,TGTGCCAGCAGTCTGACCGGGACATTAAACACCGGGGAGCTGTTTTTT
many,TRBV7-2,-,TRBJ2-7,CASSQSHASDEQYF,TGTGCCAGCAGCCAATCCCACGCTAGCGACGAGCAGTACTTC
many,TRBV10-2,-,TRBJ1-2,CASSESRRRIGYTF,TGCGCCAGCAGTGAGTCGAGACGGAGGATAGGCTACACCTTC